The clone carrying this T cell receptor (beta chain) has more than one count but fewer than ten. Its matching antigen is unknown. This sample is part of a study of T cells after yellow fever vaccination. As for the study in general: In the case of low-cell-number fractions, SMART-Seq v4 Ultra Low Input was used for preparation. Study findings and constraints: Overlap between CD4 and CD8 compartments was detected for a small share of clonotypes.

The 5'RACE template-switching step produced TCR cDNA and added a universal primer site and UMIs. TCRdb re-called the 5' RACE reads with MiXCR, one entry per CDR3 protein. The sample carries a few hundred thousand distinct CDR3 sequences, about 4% recorded once. CDR3 length: 16 amino acids. Trimming took off 4 bases at V and 3 bases at J, with 17 bases between the two ends. CDR1 and CDR2 (germline): SGHRS, YFSETQ. V usage is TRBV5-1 and J usage is TRBJ1-3, with D possibly matching TRBD1 (6 bases). Sequences were derived from PBMCs, sampled 5 days after the yellow fever booster vaccination. This TCR was sampled from a man between 18 and 35 years old who received the YFV17D yellow fever vaccine. DNA for the CDR3: TGCGCCAGCAGCCTCCGGGACACACTCGATGGAAACACCATATATTTT. It encodes CASSLRDTLDGNTIYF.